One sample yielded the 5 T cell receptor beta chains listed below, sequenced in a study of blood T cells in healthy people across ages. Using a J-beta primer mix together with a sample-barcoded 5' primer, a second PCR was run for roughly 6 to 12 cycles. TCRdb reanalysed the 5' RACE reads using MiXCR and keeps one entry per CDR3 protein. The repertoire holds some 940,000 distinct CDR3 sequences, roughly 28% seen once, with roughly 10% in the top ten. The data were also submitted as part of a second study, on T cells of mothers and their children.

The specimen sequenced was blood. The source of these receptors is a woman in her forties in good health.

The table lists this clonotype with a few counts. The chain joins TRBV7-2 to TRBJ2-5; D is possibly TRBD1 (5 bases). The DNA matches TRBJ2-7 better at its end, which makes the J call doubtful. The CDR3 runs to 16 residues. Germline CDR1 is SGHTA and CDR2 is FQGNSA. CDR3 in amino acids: CASSLGVVGPDGEQYF. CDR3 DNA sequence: TGTGCCAGCAGCCTAGGGGTGGTTGGTCCCGATGGCGAGCAGTACTTC.

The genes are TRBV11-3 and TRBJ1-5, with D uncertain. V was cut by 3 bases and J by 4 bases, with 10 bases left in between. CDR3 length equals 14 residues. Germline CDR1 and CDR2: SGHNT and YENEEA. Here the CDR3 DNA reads TGTGCCAGCAGCTTGGGCTGTCGGAATCAGCCCCAGCATTTT. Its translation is CASSLGCRNQPQHF.

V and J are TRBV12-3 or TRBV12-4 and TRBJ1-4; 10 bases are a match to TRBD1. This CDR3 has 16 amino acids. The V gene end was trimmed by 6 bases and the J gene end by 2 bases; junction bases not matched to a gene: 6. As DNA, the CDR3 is TGTGCCAGCAGCCCGACAGGGGGCCTGACTAATGAAAAACTGTTTTTT. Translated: CASSPTGGLTNEKLFF.

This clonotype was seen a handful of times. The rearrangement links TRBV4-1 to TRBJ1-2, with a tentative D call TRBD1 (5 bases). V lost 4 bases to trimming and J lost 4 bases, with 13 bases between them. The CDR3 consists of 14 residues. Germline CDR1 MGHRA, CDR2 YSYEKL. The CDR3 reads CASSPLDGAYGYTF. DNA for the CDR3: TGCGCCAGCAGCCCTTTGGACGGGGCCTATGGCTACACCTTC.

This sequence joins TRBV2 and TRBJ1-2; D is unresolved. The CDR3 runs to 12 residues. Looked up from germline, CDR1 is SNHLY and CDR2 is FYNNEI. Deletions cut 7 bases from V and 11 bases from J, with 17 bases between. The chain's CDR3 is CASTPGGKWYTF. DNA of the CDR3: TGTGCCAGCACACCGGGAGGGAAATGGTACACCTTC.